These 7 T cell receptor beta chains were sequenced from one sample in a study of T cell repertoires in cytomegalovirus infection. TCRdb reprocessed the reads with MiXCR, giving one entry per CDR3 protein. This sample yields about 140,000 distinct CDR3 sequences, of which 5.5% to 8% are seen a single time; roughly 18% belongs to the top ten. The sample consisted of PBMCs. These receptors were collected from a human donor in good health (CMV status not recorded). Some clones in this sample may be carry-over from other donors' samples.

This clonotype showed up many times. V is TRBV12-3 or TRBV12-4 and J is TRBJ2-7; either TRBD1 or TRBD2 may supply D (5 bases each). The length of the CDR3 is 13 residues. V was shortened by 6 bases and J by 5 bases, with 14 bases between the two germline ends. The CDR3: CASRRWQGHEQYF. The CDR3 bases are TGTGCCAGCAGACGATGGCAGGGACACGAGCAGTACTTC.

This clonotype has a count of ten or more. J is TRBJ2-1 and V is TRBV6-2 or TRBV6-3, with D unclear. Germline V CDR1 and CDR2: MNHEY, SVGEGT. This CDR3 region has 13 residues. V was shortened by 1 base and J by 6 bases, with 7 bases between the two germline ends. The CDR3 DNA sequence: TGTGCCAGCAGTTACTACGAAATCAATGAGCAGTTCTTC. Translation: CASSYYEINEQFF.

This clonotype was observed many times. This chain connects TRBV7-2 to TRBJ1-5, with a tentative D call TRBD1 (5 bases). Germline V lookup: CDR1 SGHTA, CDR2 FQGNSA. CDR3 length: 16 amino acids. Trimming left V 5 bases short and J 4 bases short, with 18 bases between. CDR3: CASSPDGTRVNQPQHF. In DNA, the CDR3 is TGTGCCAGCAGCCCAGATGGGACCCGGGTGAATCAGCCCCAGCATTTT.

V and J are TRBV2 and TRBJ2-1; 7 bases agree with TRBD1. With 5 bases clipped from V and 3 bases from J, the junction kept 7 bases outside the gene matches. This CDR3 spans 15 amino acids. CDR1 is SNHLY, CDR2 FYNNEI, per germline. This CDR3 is CASSKETGVYNEQFF. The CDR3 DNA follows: TGTGCCAGCAGTAAGGAAACAGGGGTCTACAATGAGCAGTTCTTC. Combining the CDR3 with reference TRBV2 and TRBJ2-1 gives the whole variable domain EPEVTQTPSHQVTQMGQEVILRCVPISNHLYFYWYRQILGQKVEFLVSFYNNEISEKSEIFDDQFSVERPDGSNFTLKIRSTKLEDSAMYFCASSKETGVYNEQFFGPGTRLTVL.

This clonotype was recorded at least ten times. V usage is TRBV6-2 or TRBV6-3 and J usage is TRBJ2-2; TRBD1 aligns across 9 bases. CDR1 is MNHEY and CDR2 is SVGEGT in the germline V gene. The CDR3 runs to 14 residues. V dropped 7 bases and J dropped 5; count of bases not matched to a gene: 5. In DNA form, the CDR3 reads TGTGCCAGCATAGGGACAGGGCGGACCGGGGAGCTGTTTTTT. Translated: CASIGTGRTGELFF.

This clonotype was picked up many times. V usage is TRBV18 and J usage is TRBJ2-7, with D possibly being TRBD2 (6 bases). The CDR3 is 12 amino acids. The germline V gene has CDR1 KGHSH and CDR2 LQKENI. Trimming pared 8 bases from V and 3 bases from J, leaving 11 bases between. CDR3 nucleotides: TGTGCCAGCAGTCCGCGGGGCTACGAGCAGTACTTC. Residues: CASSPRGYEQYF.

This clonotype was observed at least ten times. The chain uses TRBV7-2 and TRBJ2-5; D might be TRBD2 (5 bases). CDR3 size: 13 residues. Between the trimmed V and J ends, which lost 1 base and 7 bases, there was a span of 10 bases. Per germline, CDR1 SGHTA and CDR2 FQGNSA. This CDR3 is CASSLGPEGTQYF. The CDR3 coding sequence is TGTGCCAGCAGCTTAGGGCCTGAGGGGACCCAGTACTTC.